These T cell receptor beta chains were read from a single sample in a study of radiotherapy plus CTLA-4 blockade in lung cancer. Assay used: immunoSEQ multiplex PCR; TCRdb lists only in-frame clones, some missing. The sample shows around 99,000 clones, 88% of them seen only once. The source was peripheral blood, collected from a patient treated with radiotherapy plus ipilimumab. The receptor source for this set is a human donor with non-small cell lung cancer that progressed on radiotherapy plus ipilimumab. CDR3s include the opening cysteine and the closing phenylalanine or tryptophan. Fields, in order: D gene, clone size, CDR3 length, V gene, J gene, CDR3 DNA, CDR3 protein. A D gene is named only where the DNA matches it firmly. The listing skips clone size in some rows; elsewhere it reads once, few, many or a size class.

>TRBD2|.|14|TRBV6-5|TRBJ2-3
TGTGCCAGCCTTTCCAGCGGGAGAACAGATACGCAGTATTTT
CASLSSGRTDTQYF
>.|.|14|TRBV5-1|TRBJ2-7
TGCGCCAGCAGCTTGGAGGCGGGCGCCTACGAGCAGTACTTC
CASSLEAGAYEQYF
>.|.|14|TRBV6-1|TRBJ1-5
TGTGCCAGCAGTGAACAGGGAAGCAATCAGCCCCAGCATTTT
CASSEQGSNQPQHF
>TRBD2|many|15|TRBV2|TRBJ2-1
TGTGCCAGCATAACCGGGACTAGCGGGCCCCATGAGCAGTTCTTC
CASITGTSGPHEQFF
>TRBD1|.|15|TRBV6-5|TRBJ1-3
TGTGCCAGCAGTCCAAACAGGGGGTCTGGAAACACCATATATTTT
CASSPNRGSGNTIYF
>.|once|18|TRBV5-1|TRBJ2-1
TGCGCCAGCAGCTTGTTGCCCTTGCGGGACTTGTCCTACAATGAGCAGTTCTTC
CASSLLPLRDLSYNEQFF
>.|.|13|TRBV10-3|TRBJ1-2
TGTGCCATCAGTGAAACCTTAAACTATGGCTACACCTTC
CAISETLNYGYTF
>TRBD2|once|15|TRBV10-1|TRBJ2-3
TGCGCCAGCAGTCAACTAGCGGGAGTCACAGATACGCAGTATTTT
CASSQLAGVTDTQYF
>TRBD2|.|16|TRBV9|TRBJ2-2
TGTGCCAGCAGCTGGTTCGGGATAGCGGGGACCGGGGAGCTGTTTTTT
CASSWFGIAGTGELFF
>TRBD1|.|14|TRBV5-1|TRBJ1-2
TGCGCCAGCAGCCCCTCCTTGTGGGACAGGGCGATAACCTTC
CASSPSLWDRAITF
>.|.|13|TRBV4-2|TRBJ1-1
TGTGCCAGCAGCCAAGAAGTGAACACTGAAGCTTTCTTT
CASSQEVNTEAFF
>.|.|11|TRBV20-1|TRBJ2-7
TGCAGTGTGGTAGCCCGGAACGAGCAGTACTTC
CSVVARNEQYF
>TRBD2|few|14|TRBV5-4|TRBJ2-7
TGTGCCAGCAGCTTCCCGGGACTAGCATCCGAGCAGTACTTC
CASSFPGLASEQYF
>.|once|15|TRBV7-3|TRBJ2-1
TGTGCCAGCAGCTTAATAACAGGGTCATACAATGAGCAGTTCTTC
CASSLITGSYNEQFF
>TRBD1|.|17|TRBV29-1|TRBJ2-1
TGCAGCGTTGAGAGGCCCCCCGGACAGGGGAGTCTTTCTGGGCAGTTCTTC
CSVERPPGQGSLSGQFF
>TRBD2|once|15|TRBV14|TRBJ2-7
TGTGCCAGCAGCCAAGGGGGGGGTATGTCCTACGAGCAGTACTTC
CASSQGGGMSYEQYF
>TRBD2|once|18|TRBV5-1|TRBJ2-7
TGCGCCAGCAGCTTATTCCCGGGACTAGCGGGGGGGGCCTACGAGCAGTACTTC
CASSLFPGLAGGAYEQYF
>TRBD2|.|12|TRBV7-9|TRBJ2-7
TGTGCCAGCAGCTGGGAGGGAGGCGAGCAGTACTTC
CASSWEGGEQYF
>TRBD1|.|14|TRBV18|TRBJ1-4
TGTGCCAGCTCCCGCGACAGGGGAGATGAAAAACTGTTTTTT
CASSRDRGDEKLFF
>TRBD1|few|16|TRBV19|TRBJ1-3
TGTGCCAGTAGTACACCCGGACAGGGCTCTGGAAACACCATATATTTT
CASSTPGQGSGNTIYF
>.|once|13|TRBV6-5|TRBJ1-1
TGTGCCAGCAGGGGACAATTGAACACTGAAGCTTTCTTT
CASRGQLNTEAFF
>.|.|16|TRBV5-1|TRBJ2-4
TGCGCCAGCAGCCTTCCGATCGGGGGCGTAGCGAACATTCAGTACTTC
CASSLPIGGVANIQYF